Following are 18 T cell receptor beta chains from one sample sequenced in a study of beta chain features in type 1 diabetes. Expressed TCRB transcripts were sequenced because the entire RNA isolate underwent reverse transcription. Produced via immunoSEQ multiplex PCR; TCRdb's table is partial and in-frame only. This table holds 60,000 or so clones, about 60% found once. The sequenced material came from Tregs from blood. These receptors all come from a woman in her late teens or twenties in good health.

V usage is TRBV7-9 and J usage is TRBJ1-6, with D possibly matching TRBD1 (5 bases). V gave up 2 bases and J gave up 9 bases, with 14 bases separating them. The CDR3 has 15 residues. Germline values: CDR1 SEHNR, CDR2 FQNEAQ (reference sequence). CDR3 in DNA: TGTGCCAGCAGCTTAACGGGGGTTAGAGGTTCACCCCTCCACTTT. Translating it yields CASSLTGVRGSPLHF.

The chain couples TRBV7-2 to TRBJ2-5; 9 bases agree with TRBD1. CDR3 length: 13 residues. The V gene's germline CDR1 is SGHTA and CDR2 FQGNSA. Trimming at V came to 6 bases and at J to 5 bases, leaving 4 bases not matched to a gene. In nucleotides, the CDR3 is TGTGCCAGCAGTCAGGACAGGGGTGAGACCCAGTACTTC. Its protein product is CASSQDRGETQYF. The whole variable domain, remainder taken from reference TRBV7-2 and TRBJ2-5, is GAGVSQSPSNKVTEKGKDVELRCDPISGHTALYWYRQSLGQGLEFLIYFQGNSAPDKSGLPSDRFSAERTGGSVSTLTIQRTQQEDSAVYLCASSQDRGETQYFGPGTRLLVL.

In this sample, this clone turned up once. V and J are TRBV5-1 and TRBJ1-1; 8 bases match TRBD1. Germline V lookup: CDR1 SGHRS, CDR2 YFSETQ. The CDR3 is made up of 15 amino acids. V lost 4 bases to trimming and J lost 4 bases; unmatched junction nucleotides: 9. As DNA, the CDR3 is TGCGCCAGCAGCCGTTGGACAGGGACGAGCACTGAAGCTTTCTTT. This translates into CASSRWTGTSTEAFF.

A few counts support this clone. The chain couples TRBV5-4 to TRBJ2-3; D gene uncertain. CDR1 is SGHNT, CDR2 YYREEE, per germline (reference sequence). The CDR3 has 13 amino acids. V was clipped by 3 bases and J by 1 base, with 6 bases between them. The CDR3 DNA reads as TGTGCCAGCAGCTCCAGCGGCACAGATACGCAGTATTTT. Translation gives CASSSSGTDTQYF. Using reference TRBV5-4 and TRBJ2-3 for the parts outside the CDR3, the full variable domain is ETGVTQSPTHLIKTRGQQVTLRCSSQSGHNTVSWYQQALGQGPQFIFQYYREEENGRGNFPPRFSGLQFPNYSSELNVNALELDDSALYLCASSSSGTDTQYFGPGTRLTVL.

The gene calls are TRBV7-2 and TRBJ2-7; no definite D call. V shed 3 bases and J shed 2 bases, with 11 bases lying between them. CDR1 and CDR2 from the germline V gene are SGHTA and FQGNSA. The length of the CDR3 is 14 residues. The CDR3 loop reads CASSFLSFPYEQYF. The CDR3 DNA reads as TGTGCCAGCAGCTTTTTGAGTTTTCCCTACGAGCAGTACTTC.

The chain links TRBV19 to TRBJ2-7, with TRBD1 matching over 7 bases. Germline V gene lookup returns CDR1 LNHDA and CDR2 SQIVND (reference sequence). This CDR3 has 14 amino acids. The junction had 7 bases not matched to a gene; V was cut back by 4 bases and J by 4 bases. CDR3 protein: CASSTPGGAYEQYF. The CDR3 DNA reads TGTGCCAGTAGTACCCCAGGGGGAGCGTACGAGCAGTACTTC.

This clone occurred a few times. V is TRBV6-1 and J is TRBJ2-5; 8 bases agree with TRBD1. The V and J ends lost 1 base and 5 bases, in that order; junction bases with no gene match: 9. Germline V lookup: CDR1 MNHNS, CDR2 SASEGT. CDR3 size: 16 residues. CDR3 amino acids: CASSEGLAGGRETQYF. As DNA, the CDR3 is TGTGCCAGCAGTGAAGGTTTGGCAGGGGGCCGGGAGACCCAGTACTTC.

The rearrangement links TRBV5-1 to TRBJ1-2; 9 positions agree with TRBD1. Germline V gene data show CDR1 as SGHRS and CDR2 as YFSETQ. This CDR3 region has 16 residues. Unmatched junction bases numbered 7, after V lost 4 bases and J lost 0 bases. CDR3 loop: CASSLGQGISNYGYTF. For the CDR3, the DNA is TGCGCCAGCAGCCTAGGACAGGGGATATCTAACTATGGCTACACCTTC.

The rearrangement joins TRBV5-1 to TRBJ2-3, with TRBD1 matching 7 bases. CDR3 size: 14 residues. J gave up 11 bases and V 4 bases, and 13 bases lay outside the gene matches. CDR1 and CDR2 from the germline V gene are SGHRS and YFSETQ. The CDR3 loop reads CASSPPGQVGWQYF. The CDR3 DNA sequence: TGCGCCAGCAGCCCCCCAGGACAGGTGGGATGGCAGTATTTT.

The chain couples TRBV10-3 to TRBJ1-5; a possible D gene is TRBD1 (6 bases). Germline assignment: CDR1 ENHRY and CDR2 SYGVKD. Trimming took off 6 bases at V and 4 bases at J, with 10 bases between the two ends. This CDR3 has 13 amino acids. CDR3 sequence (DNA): TGTGCCATCAGGGGGGCAGAGAATCAGCCCCAGCATTTT. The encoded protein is CAIRGAENQPQHF.

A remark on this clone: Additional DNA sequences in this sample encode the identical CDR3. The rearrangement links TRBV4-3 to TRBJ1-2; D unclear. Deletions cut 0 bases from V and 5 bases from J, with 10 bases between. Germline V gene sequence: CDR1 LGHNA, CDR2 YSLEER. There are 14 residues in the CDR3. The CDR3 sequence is CASSQDRGYYGYTF. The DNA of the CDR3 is TGCGCCAGCAGCCAAGATCGAGGTTATTATGGCTACACCTTC.

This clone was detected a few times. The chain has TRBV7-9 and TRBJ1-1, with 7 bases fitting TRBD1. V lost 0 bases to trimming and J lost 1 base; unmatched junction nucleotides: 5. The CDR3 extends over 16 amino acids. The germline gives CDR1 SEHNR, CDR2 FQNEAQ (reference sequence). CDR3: CASSLAPWTGNTEAFF. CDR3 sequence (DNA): TGTGCCAGCAGCTTAGCCCCATGGACAGGGAACACTGAAGCTTTCTTT.

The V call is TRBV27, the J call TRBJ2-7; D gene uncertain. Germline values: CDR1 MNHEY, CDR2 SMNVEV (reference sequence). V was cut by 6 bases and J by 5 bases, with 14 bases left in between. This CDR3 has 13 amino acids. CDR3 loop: CASSRMKRDEQYF. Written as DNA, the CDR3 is TGTGCCAGCAGCCGGATGAAGCGCGACGAGCAGTACTTC.

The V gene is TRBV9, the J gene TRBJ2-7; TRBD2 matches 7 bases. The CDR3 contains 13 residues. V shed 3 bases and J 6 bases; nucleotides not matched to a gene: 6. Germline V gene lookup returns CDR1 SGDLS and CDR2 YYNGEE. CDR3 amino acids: CASSAGGAVEQYF. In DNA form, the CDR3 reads TGTGCCAGCAGCGCGGGGGGAGCGGTCGAGCAGTACTTC.

CDR3 loop: CASSLLGLAGETQYF. The CDR3 DNA is TGTGCCAGCAGCTTACTGGGACTAGCGGGAGAGACCCAGTACTTC. The chain recombines TRBV11-1 with TRBJ2-5; 12 bases agree with TRBD2. Unmatched junction bases numbered 2, after V lost 2 bases and J lost 4 bases. CDR3 length: 15 residues. Germline V lookup: CDR1 SGHAT, CDR2 FQDESV (reference sequence).

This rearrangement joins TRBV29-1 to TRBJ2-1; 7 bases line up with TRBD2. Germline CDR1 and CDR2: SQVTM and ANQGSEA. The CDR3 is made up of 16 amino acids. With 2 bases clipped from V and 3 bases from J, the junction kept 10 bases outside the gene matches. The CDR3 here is CSVESRGSYSYNEQFF. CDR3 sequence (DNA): TGCAGCGTTGAAAGTCGCGGGAGTTACAGCTACAATGAGCAGTTCTTC.

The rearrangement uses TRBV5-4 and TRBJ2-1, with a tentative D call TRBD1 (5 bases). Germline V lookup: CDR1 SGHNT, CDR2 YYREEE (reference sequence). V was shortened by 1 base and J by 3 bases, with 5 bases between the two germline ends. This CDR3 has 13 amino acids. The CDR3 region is CASSLRGYNEQFF. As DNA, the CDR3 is TGTGCCAGCAGCTTGAGGGGCTACAATGAGCAGTTCTTC.

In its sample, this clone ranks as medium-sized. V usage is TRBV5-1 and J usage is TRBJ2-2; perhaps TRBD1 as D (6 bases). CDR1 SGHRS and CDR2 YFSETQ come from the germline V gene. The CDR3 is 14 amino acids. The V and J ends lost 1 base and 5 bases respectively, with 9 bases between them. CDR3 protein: CASSLRQATGELFF. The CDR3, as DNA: TGCGCCAGCAGCTTGAGACAGGCTACCGGGGAGCTGTTTTTT.